The rows below give T cell receptor beta chains drawn from one sample of a study of radiotherapy plus CTLA-4 blockade in lung cancer. TCRdb's table, derived via immunoSEQ multiplex PCR, lists solely in-frame clones and lacks some. The sample holds 80,000 or so clones; roughly four fifths are singletons and the top ten take about 0.79%. The sample was peripheral blood, taken from a patient treated with radiotherapy plus ipilimumab. Receptors were obtained from a human donor with non-small cell lung cancer who had stable disease on radiotherapy plus ipilimumab. Both conserved end residues are part of each CDR3. The D gene is left open where the match is weak. Clone size, where shown, is once, few, many, or a class for clones that have expanded.

d_call	v_call	j_call	clone_size	cdr3_length	cdr3_aa	cdr3_nt
TRBD2	TRBV6-4	TRBJ2-1	-	16	CASFLNGTSGNYEQFF	TGTGCCAGTTTCCTTAACGGGACTAGCGGGAACTATGAGCAGTTCTTC
TRBD1	TRBV7-8	TRBJ1-6	-	15	CASSLRDRGYSPLHF	TGTGCCAGCAGTCTCCGGGACAGGGGATACTCACCCCTCCACTTT
TRBD2	TRBV11-3	TRBJ2-1	-	13	CASRGGVNNEQFF	TGTGCCAGCAGGGGAGGGGTGAATAATGAGCAGTTCTTC
-	TRBV30	TRBJ2-3	-	14	CAWSVKGMTDTQYF	TGTGCCTGGAGTGTTAAGGGAATGACAGATACGCAGTATTTT
-	TRBV18	TRBJ2-5	-	12	CASSPIGETQYF	TGTGCCAGCTCACCGATAGGAGAGACCCAGTACTTC
TRBD2	TRBV6-4	TRBJ2-1	few	14	CASATSGGHNEQFF	TGTGCCAGCGCGACTAGCGGGGGGCACAATGAGCAGTTCTTC
TRBD2	TRBV11-2	TRBJ2-5	once	14	CASRLAGGKETQYF	TGTGCCAGCAGATTAGCGGGCGGGAAAGAGACCCAGTACTTC
-	TRBV6-5	TRBJ1-1	-	14	CASSYNTGSTEAFF	TGTGCCAGCAGTTACAATACTGGGAGCACTGAAGCTTTCTTT
-	TRBV7-9	TRBJ2-2	-	15	CASSGPGRNTGELFF	TGTGCCAGCAGCGGTCCGGGGAGGAACACCGGGGAGCTGTTTTTT
-	TRBV5-1	TRBJ2-7	few	17	CASSHKWPMGARYEQYF	TGCGCCAGCAGCCATAAATGGCCCATGGGGGCGCGCTACGAGCAGTACTTC
TRBD2	TRBV5-6	TRBJ2-2	-	15	CASSLGGRGTGELFF	TGTGCCAGCAGCTTGGGCGGGAGAGGGACCGGGGAGCTGTTTTTT
-	TRBV2	TRBJ2-3	once	12	CAGSPEGDTQYF	TGTGCCGGCAGTCCCGAGGGGGATACGCAGTATTTT
-	TRBV14	TRBJ1-6	once	14	CASSQDMDNSPLHF	TGTGCCAGCAGCCAAGATATGGATAATTCACCCCTCCACTTT
TRBD2	TRBV27	TRBJ2-1	-	13	CASKRGAYNEQFF	TGTGCCAGCAAGCGGGGGGCTTACAATGAGCAGTTCTTC
-	TRBV7-8	TRBJ1-3	-	15	CASTQDQGTGNTIYF	TGTGCCAGCACCCAGGACCAGGGAACTGGAAACACCATATATTTT
TRBD1	TRBV2	TRBJ2-5	-	15	CASRSTGVSQETQYF	TGTGCCAGCAGATCCACAGGGGTTTCCCAAGAGACCCAGTACTTC
-	TRBV5-1	TRBJ1-1	-	15	CASSLGTAFYTEAFF	TGCGCCAGCAGCTTGGGGACAGCCTTTTACACTGAAGCTTTCTTT
-	TRBV6-1	TRBJ1-1	-	15	CASSEADNPNTEAFF	TGTGCCAGCAGTGAAGCTGACAACCCGAACACTGAAGCTTTCTTT
TRBD2	TRBV4-1	TRBJ2-2	once	14	CASSFEREFGELFF	TGCGCCAGCAGCTTCGAGCGGGAGTTCGGGGAGCTGTTTTTT
-	TRBV28	TRBJ1-1	-	14	CASRTTKGGTEAFF	TGTGCCAGCAGGACGACCAAAGGCGGCACTGAAGCTTTCTTT
TRBD1	TRBV13	TRBJ1-6	-	16	CASSTLGTGDNSPLHF	TGTGCCAGCAGCACACTCGGGACAGGGGATAATTCACCCCTCCACTTT
-	TRBV5-1	TRBJ1-4	-	14	CASSFSGTNEKLFF	TGCGCCAGCAGCTTCAGTGGGACTAATGAAAAACTGTTTTTT
TRBD2	TRBV29-1	TRBJ2-7	-	14	CSVRTSGGPYEQYF	TGCAGCGTCCGCACTAGCGGGGGCCCCTACGAGCAGTACTTC
-	TRBV1	TRBJ2-7	-	15	CTSSQTSRGVYEQYF	TGCACCAGCAGCCAAACGTCGCGGGGGGTTTACGAGCAGTACTTC
TRBD1	TRBV11-2	TRBJ1-2	-	14	CASSRLGTGVGYTF	TGTGCCAGCAGCCGATTGGGGACAGGGGTTGGCTACACCTTC
TRBD1	TRBV28	TRBJ2-3	-	15	CASSFPGQGDYTQYF	TGTGCCAGCAGTTTTCCGGGACAGGGGGATTATACGCAGTATTTT
-	TRBV9	TRBJ2-2	-	16	CASSAPGNLNTGELFF	TGTGCCAGCAGCGCTCCGGGAAACTTAAACACCGGGGAGCTGTTTTTT
-	TRBV11-2	TRBJ2-3	-	16	CASSSRSVGATDTQYF	TGTGCCAGCAGCTCACGTTCGGTCGGGGCGACAGATACGCAGTATTTT